The 7 T cell receptor beta chains in this list originate from one sample, sequenced in a study of tumor-infiltrating lymphocytes in oesophageal squamous cell carcinoma. One entry per CDR3 protein results from TCRdb running MiXCR on the PCR reads. Of 19,000 or so distinct CDR3 sequences in the sample, 35% to 45% were seen once. The material sequenced was esophageal tumor tissue. These receptors all stem from a male donor with esophageal squamous cell carcinoma.

The genes are TRBV7-6 and TRBJ2-1; 9 nucleotides match TRBD2. The germline V gene encodes CDR1 SGHVS and CDR2 FNYEAQ. The trim removed 1 base at V and 10 bases at J, leaving 11 bases unmatched. The CDR3 extends over 16 amino acids. For the CDR3, the DNA is TGTGCCAGCAGCTTAGGCGGGACTAGCAACCCGGGGGAGCAGTTCTTC. This sequence encodes CASSLGGTSNPGEQFF.

The chain couples TRBV11-3 to TRBJ2-5; a possible D gene is TRBD1 (6 bases). This CDR3 is 14 amino acids long. Trimming cost V 2 bases and J 1 base, with 8 bases left between them. CDR1 and CDR2 from the germline V gene are SGHNT and YENEEA. The CDR3 here is CASSLSDSQETQYF. The CDR3 DNA follows: TGTGCCAGCAGCTTATCGGACAGCCAAGAGACCCAGTACTTC.

This clonotype is medium-sized. V usage is TRBV6-1 and J usage is TRBJ2-7; the match to TRBD1 covers 12 bases. The germline gives CDR1 MNHNS, CDR2 SASEGT. V gave up 5 bases and J gave up 6 bases; unmatched junction bases: 8. The CDR3 extends over 15 amino acids. The CDR3 DNA reads TGTGCCAGCAGTCCCCCGGGACAGGGGGCTTTCGAGCAGTACTTC. This gives the protein CASSPPGQGAFEQYF.

The table lists this clonotype with many counts. The genes are TRBV5-5 and TRBJ2-3; D remains unclear. The CDR3 has 12 residues. V was pared by 0 bases and J by 5 bases, with 4 bases between. Germline CDR1 reads SGHKS; CDR2 reads YYEKEE (reference sequence). As DNA, the CDR3 is TGTGCCAGCAGCTTGGGGATAGATACGCAGTATTTT. It encodes CASSLGIDTQYF.

The V gene is TRBV7-2, the J gene TRBJ2-3, with 14 bases that match TRBD2. The V gene end was trimmed by 5 bases and the J gene end by 3 bases; junction bases not matched to a gene: 7. The V gene's germline CDR1 is SGHTA and CDR2 FQGNSA. This CDR3 has 17 amino acids. CDR3: CASSLGLAGVGTDTQYF. The CDR3 coding sequence is TGTGCCAGCAGCCTGGGACTAGCGGGAGTAGGAACAGATACGCAGTATTTT.

The rearrangement links TRBV2 to TRBJ2-5, with a tentative D call TRBD1 (6 bases). Germline V gene sequence: CDR1 SNHLY, CDR2 FYNNEI. CDR3 length: 13 residues. V dropped 8 bases and J dropped 1 base, with 11 bases sitting between them. The chain's CDR3 is CASSRDTQETQYF. Here the CDR3 DNA reads TGTGCCAGCTCTAGGGACACCCAAGAGACCCAGTACTTC.

The CDR3 loop is CASSLSGQPGEKLFF. The CDR3 region has the DNA TGCGCCAGCAGCCTCTCGGGACAACCGGGAGAAAAACTGTTTTTT. J is TRBJ1-4 and V is TRBV5-1, with D tentatively TRBD1 (6 bases). The V end was cut by 4 bases, the J end by 8 bases, with 18 bases between. The CDR3 spans 15 residues. Per the germline V gene, CDR1 is SGHRS and CDR2 is YFSETQ.